These 32 T cell receptor beta chains came from one sample sequenced in a study of response to subunit inactivated influenza vaccine. TCRdb fed the RT-PCR reads into MiXCR, producing one record per CDR3 protein. The table includes about 190,000 distinct CDR3 sequences, 13% to 15% detected once. The sample consisted of CD8+ T cells sorted from PBMCs, taken 5 to 6 days after vaccination. The receptors shown here come from a man over 45 who received an inactivated influenza vaccine.

This clonotype was picked up a small number of times. For the CDR3, the DNA is TGTGCCAGTAGTATAGTTAGCCAAGAGACCCAGTACTTC. Encoded protein: CASSIVSQETQYF. The chain carries TRBV19 and TRBJ2-5; D ambiguous. Germline V lookup: CDR1 LNHDA, CDR2 SQIVND (reference sequence). The V end was cut by 1 base, the J end by 1 base, with 4 bases between. The CDR3 consists of 13 residues.

The CDR3: CASSLVPAGVSSYEQYF. The CDR3 DNA follows: TGTGCCAGCAGCTTAGTTCCAGCGGGGGTAAGCTCCTACGAGCAGTACTTC. The J gene is TRBJ2-7, the V gene TRBV7-2; 8 positions match TRBD2. Germline V lookup: CDR1 SGHTA, CDR2 FQGNSA. The CDR3 is 17 amino acids. The ends lost 1 base at V and 0 bases at J; junction bases unmatched: 8.

The CDR3 here is CASSQDWAREQFF. In DNA, the CDR3 is TGCGCCAGCAGCCAAGATTGGGCCCGTGAGCAGTTCTTC. This chain connects TRBV4-3 to TRBJ2-1; D is unclear. The V end was cut by 0 bases, the J end by 9 bases, with 9 bases between. There are 13 residues in the CDR3. Germline lookup yields CDR1 LGHNA and CDR2 YSLEER.

This clonotype has more than one count but fewer than ten. An end of the junction differs from the germline gene, which may be a read error. This chain links TRBV4-1 with TRBJ2-1, with 11 bases fitting TRBD2. Per germline, CDR1 MGHRA and CDR2 YSYEKL. The CDR3 length is 15 residues. In DNA form, the CDR3 reads TGCGCCAGCAGCCGCGGGACTAGCGGCTACAATGAGGAGTTCTTC. As protein: CASSRGTSGYNEEFF.

The sample holds many counts of this clonotype. This chain joins TRBV5-4 and TRBJ2-5, with D possibly being TRBD1 or TRBD2 (7 bases each). From germline, CDR1 is SGHNT and CDR2 YYREEE (reference sequence). The CDR3 covers 16 residues. V was shortened by 3 bases and J by 5 bases, with 20 bases between the two germline ends. The CDR3 region has the DNA TGTGCCAGCAGCTCCAGCATGACAGGGCGGGAGGAGACCCAGTACTTC. Amino acid sequence: CASSSSMTGREETQYF.

This clonotype was seen a few times. The chain has TRBV4-1 and TRBJ1-2; weak D call: TRBD1 (6 bases). Germline CDR1 MGHRA, CDR2 YSYEKL. V shed 2 bases and J shed 4 bases, with 14 bases lying between them. The CDR3 consists of 15 residues. The CDR3 loop is CASSQQQGAVYGYTF. The CDR3 nucleotides are TGCGCCAGCAGCCAACAACAGGGTGCTGTCTATGGCTACACCTTC.

The sample holds a few counts of this clonotype. CDR3 in amino acids: CASSLTQGLEQYF. Here the CDR3 DNA reads TGTGCCAGCAGTTTGACGCAGGGGCTCGAGCAGTACTTC. V usage is TRBV6-5 and J usage is TRBJ2-7, with a possible D match to TRBD1 (6 bases). Germline loops: CDR1 MNHEY, CDR2 SVGAGI. The CDR3 runs to 13 residues. The V and J ends lost 4 bases and 6 bases respectively, with 13 bases between them.

The chain carries TRBV29-1 and TRBJ2-3; 9 bases match TRBD2. Germline V CDR1 and CDR2: SQVTM, ANQGSEA. The CDR3 consists of 13 residues. The ends lost 7 bases at V and 3 bases at J; junction bases unmatched: 5. CDR3: CSGSSGRTDTQYF. The CDR3, as DNA: TGCAGCGGCAGTAGCGGGAGAACAGATACGCAGTATTTT.

The chain has TRBV28 and TRBJ2-1; D not resolved. Trimming stripped 1 base from V and 3 bases from J, with 10 bases between. The CDR3 has 15 residues. Per the germline V gene, CDR1 is MDHEN and CDR2 is SYDVKM. The CDR3 is CASSLFPPSYNEQFF. The CDR3 DNA reads as TGTGCCAGCAGTTTATTCCCTCCAAGCTACAATGAGCAGTTCTTC. Full variable domain (missing parts from reference TRBV28 and TRBJ2-1): DVKVTQSSRYLVKRTGEKVFLECVQDMDHENMFWYRQDPGLGLRLIYFSYDVKMKEKGDIPEGYSVSREKKERFSLILESASTNQTSMYLCASSLFPPSYNEQFFGPGTRLTVL.

The gene calls are TRBV20-1 and TRBJ2-7; TRBD2 aligns across 7 bases. CDR3 length: 10 residues. The germline CDR1 and CDR2 sequences are DFQATT and SNEGSKA (reference sequence). CDR3 bases: TGCGCGGGCGGGAGTTACGAGCAGTACTTC. Translation gives CAGGSYEQYF.

The chain links TRBV4-3 to TRBJ2-7; D could derive from TRBD1 or TRBD2 (5 bases each). Germline CDR1 and CDR2: LGHNA and YSLEER. This CDR3 has 17 residues. V was cut by 0 bases and J by 2 bases, with 17 bases left in between. The DNA for the CDR3 is TGCGCCAGCAGCCAAGAGTTTACGAGAGAGGGGACCTACGAGCAGTACTTC. Encoded protein: CASSQEFTREGTYEQYF.

In this sample, this clonotype turned up a few times. The chain combines TRBV2 with TRBJ2-7; 7 bases are shared with TRBD1. Germline CDR1 reads SNHLY; CDR2 reads FYNNEI. With 5 bases clipped from V and 4 bases from J, the junction kept 2 bases outside the gene matches. The CDR3 is 12 residues long. CDR3 loop: CASSYRGYEQYF. For the CDR3, the DNA is TGTGCCAGCAGTTACAGGGGATACGAGCAGTACTTC.

CDR3 protein: CSRWGGPPSTVNEQFF. CDR3 DNA sequence: TGCAGTCGTTGGGGGGGGCCCCCCTCTACCGTCAATGAGCAGTTCTTC. This rearrangement joins TRBV20-1 to TRBJ2-1, with D perhaps matching TRBD2 (7 bases). Germline CDR1 and CDR2: DFQATT and SNEGSKA (reference sequence). V was pared by 8 bases and J by 6 bases, with 26 bases between. The CDR3 extends over 16 amino acids.

This clonotype was seen more than once but under ten times. The chain employs TRBV29-1 and TRBJ2-2; possibly TRBD1 for D (5 bases). V dropped 4 bases and J dropped 6 bases, with 6 bases sitting between them. Looked up from germline, CDR1 is SQVTM and CDR2 is ANQGSEA. The CDR3 runs 11 residues. For the CDR3, the DNA is TGCAGCGTTGGCAGGGCCGGGGAGCTGTTTTTT. The encoded protein is CSVGRAGELFF.

In its sample, this clonotype was seen a few times. The chain recombines TRBV6-2 or TRBV6-3 with TRBJ2-1, with D unclear. This CDR3 is built from 11 residues. Trimming cost V 8 bases and J 9 bases, with 11 bases left between them. Looked up from germline, CDR1 is MNHEY and CDR2 is SVGEGT. The CDR3 DNA follows: TGTGCCAGCGCCACGGGCATTGAGCAGTTCTTC. Protein sequence: CASATGIEQFF.

The V gene is TRBV20-1, the J gene TRBJ2-7; 7 nucleotides match TRBD1. V gave up 5 bases and J gave up 3 bases; unmatched junction bases: 10. This CDR3 contains 14 residues. Germline V gives CDR1 DFQATT, CDR2 SNEGSKA (reference sequence). CDR3 region: CSAPIDRVGYEQYF. Here the CDR3 DNA reads TGCAGTGCTCCCATTGACAGGGTCGGCTACGAGCAGTACTTC.

The chain joins TRBV9 to TRBJ2-6; 9 positions match TRBD1. V was clipped by 4 bases and J by 0 bases; unmatched bases: 5. Germline V gives CDR1 SGDLS, CDR2 YYNGEE. CDR3 length: 17 residues. CDR3 sequence: CASSRTGAHSGANVLTF. In nucleotides, the CDR3 is TGTGCCAGCAGCCGGACAGGGGCCCACTCTGGGGCCAACGTCCTGACTTTC.

This chain links TRBV6-2 or TRBV6-3 with TRBJ1-5; D unresolved. The CDR3 is made up of 15 amino acids. The V and J ends lost 2 bases and 3 bases respectively, with 11 bases between them. CDR1 MNHEY and CDR2 SVGEGT come from the germline V gene. CDR3 amino acids: CASSYLSGSNQPQHF. As DNA, the CDR3 is TGTGCCAGCAGTTACCTCTCGGGGTCCAATCAGCCCCAGCATTTT.

This clonotype was detected only a few times. The chain uses TRBV20-1 and TRBJ1-1, with no clear D. The germline V gene encodes CDR1 DFQATT and CDR2 SNEGSKA (reference sequence). V was cut by 4 bases and J by 0 bases, with 9 bases left in between. The CDR3 is 13 amino acids. CDR3 nucleotide sequence: TGCAGTGCTAACAAGCACATGAACACTGAAGCTTTCTTT. This sequence encodes CSANKHMNTEAFF.

The V call is TRBV27, the J call TRBJ2-3; either TRBD1 or TRBD2 may fit D (6 bases each). Germline V gives CDR1 MNHEY, CDR2 SMNVEV (reference sequence). V was trimmed by 2 bases and J by 3 bases, leaving 15 bases between them. The CDR3 sequence is 16 residues long. DNA for the CDR3: TGTGCCAGCAGTTTAATCCCCGGGGGCGGAACAGATACGCAGTATTTT. This codes for CASSLIPGGGTDTQYF.

There are a few counts of this clonotype. The chain uses TRBV14 and TRBJ2-7; D may be TRBD1 (5 bases). V was cut by 2 bases and J by 2 bases, with 10 bases left in between. The germline CDR1 and CDR2 sequences are SGHDN and FVKESK. The CDR3 sequence is 14 residues long. Here the CDR3 DNA reads TGTGCCAGCAGCCAAACCAGGGTTACCTACGAGCAGTACTTC. Encoded protein: CASSQTRVTYEQYF. Based on the CDR3 plus reference TRBV14 and TRBJ2-7, the full variable domain is EAGVTQFPSHSVIEKGQTVTLRCDPISGHDNLYWYRRVMGKEIKFLLHFVKESKQDESGMPNNRFLAERTGGTYSTLKVQPAELEDSGVYFCASSQTRVTYEQYFGPGTRLTVT.

The chain links TRBV12-3 or TRBV12-4 to TRBJ2-1, with D perhaps matching TRBD1 (6 bases). The CDR3 loop spans 13 amino acids. V lost 1 base and J lost 15, with 16 bases in between. The CDR3 nucleotides are TGTGCCAGCAGTTTAGGACCAGGGGTTCAGGGGTTCTTC. It yields the protein CASSLGPGVQGFF.

There are a few counts of this clonotype. The rearrangement links TRBV25-1 to TRBJ1-1; the D is unclear. Germline loops: CDR1 MGHDK, CDR2 SYGVNS. The V end lost 3 bases, the J end lost 0 bases, and 14 bases lay between the germline ends. The CDR3 has 16 amino acids. Written as DNA, the CDR3 is TGTGCCAGCAGTGAGGAGGGCTTTGGCATGAACACTGAAGCTTTCTTT. Its translation: CASSEEGFGMNTEAFF.

This clonotype was detected a few times. This sequence joins TRBV12-3 or TRBV12-4 and TRBJ1-3; no reliable D call. The V and J ends lost 2 bases and 6 bases respectively, with 11 bases between them. The CDR3 extends over 14 amino acids. The CDR3 is CASSLNRPTNTIYF. The CDR3 DNA follows: TGTGCCAGCAGTTTAAATCGGCCGACAAACACCATATATTTT.

This clonotype was observed a few times. J is TRBJ2-7 and V is TRBV7-9; D might be TRBD1 (6 bases). The CDR3 is 13 residues long. Per the germline V gene, CDR1 is SEHNR and CDR2 is FQNEAQ (reference sequence). V was clipped by 0 bases and J by 6 bases, with 9 bases between them. CDR3 protein: CASSLAIQGEQYF. CDR3 nucleotides: TGTGCCAGCAGCTTAGCCATACAGGGCGAGCAGTACTTC.

The sample holds a few counts of this clonotype. The rearrangement joins TRBV12-3 or TRBV12-4 to TRBJ1-2; TRBD1 is a possible D gene (5 bases). The ends were cut back, 2 bases at V and 6 bases at J, with 10 bases in the middle. The CDR3 is 13 residues long. The CDR3 is CASSLSGGNGYTF. In nucleotides, the CDR3 is TGTGCCAGCAGTTTATCGGGGGGGAATGGCTACACCTTC.

Worth noting for this clonotype: As the CDR3 is not closed by the conserved phenylalanine or tryptophan, this likely results from a read error. The chain carries TRBV12-3 or TRBV12-4 and TRBJ2-2; 11 nucleotides agree with TRBD1. J gave up 3 bases and V 3 bases, and 0 bases lay outside the gene matches. This CDR3 has 15 amino acids. For the CDR3, the DNA is TGTGCCAGCAGTTTGGGACAGGGGGACACCGGGGAGCTGTTTATT. Amino acid sequence: CASSLGQGDTGELFI.

This clonotype was counted a few times. The CDR3 loop is CSFKPGTLYNEQFF. The CDR3 nucleotides read TGCAGTTTCAAACCCGGGACCCTATACAATGAGCAGTTCTTC. This chain links TRBV20-1 with TRBJ2-1; D may match TRBD1 or TRBD2 (5 bases each). The CDR3 is 14 amino acids. V was pared by 8 bases and J by 4 bases, with 18 bases between. Germline V gene data show CDR1 as DFQATT and CDR2 as SNEGSKA (reference sequence).

V and J are TRBV6-2 or TRBV6-3 and TRBJ2-1; D is unresolved. The germline CDR1 and CDR2 sequences are MNHEY and SVGEGT. Trimming cost V 5 bases and J 5 bases, with 19 bases left between them. This CDR3 has 16 residues. The CDR3 sequence is CASSTPKIDKNNEQFF. The CDR3 nucleotides are TGTGCCAGCAGTACCCCCAAAATTGACAAAAACAATGAGCAGTTCTTC.

The chain carries TRBV27 and TRBJ2-2, with 12 bases aligning to TRBD2. The CDR3 loop spans 16 amino acids. V gave up 5 bases and J gave up 6 bases; unmatched junction bases: 7. Germline CDR1 and CDR2: MNHEY and SMNVEV (reference sequence). The CDR3 here is CASSPLAGGPAGELFF. CDR3 nucleotide sequence: TGTGCCAGCAGTCCGCTAGCGGGGGGGCCCGCCGGGGAGCTGTTTTTT.

Ten or more counts support this clonotype. The chain employs TRBV12-3 or TRBV12-4 and TRBJ1-2, with TRBD1 matching 7 bases. The trim removed 6 bases at V and 6 bases at J, leaving 7 bases unmatched. The CDR3 covers 13 residues. The CDR3 DNA is TGTGCCAGCAGCCATCCGACAGGGAATGGCTACACCTTC. Translated, it gives CASSHPTGNGYTF.

This chain links TRBV18 with TRBJ2-2; D call uncertain. Germline V gene sequence: CDR1 KGHSH, CDR2 LQKENI. V shed 10 bases and J shed 1 base, with 10 bases lying between them. There are 13 residues in the CDR3. CDR3 coding DNA: TGTGCCACCGAAAAGGAGAACACCGGGGAGCTGTTTTTT. Its translation is CATEKENTGELFF.